This T cell receptor (beta chain) was retrieved from a study of cytomegalovirus exposure and HLA in healthy donors. Germline CDR1 and CDR2: SGHRS and YFSETQ. The length of the CDR3 is 15 residues. The germline V and J ends were trimmed by 3 bases and 3 bases, with 12 bases remaining between them. It was with 60 Vbeta and 13 Jbeta primers that the PCR ran. Sequenced by immunoSEQ multiplex PCR; TCRdb stores in-frame clones only, minus some. The table has around 100,000 clones, 60% to 80% seen once. The source is a man in his fifties or sixties in good health and CMV-seropositive. The source material was PBMCs. The chain uses TRBV5-1 and TRBJ1-4; TRBD1 is a possible D gene (6 bases). CDR3 region: CASSYMDSPNEKLFF. The CDR3 bases are TGCGCCAGCAGCTATATGGACAGCCCTAATGAAAAACTGTTTTTT.